The 4 T cell receptor beta chains listed next were all sequenced from one sample in a study of T-cell memory formation after mild COVID-19. TCRdb re-analysed the 5' RACE reads in MiXCR, keeping a single row per CDR3 protein. Of 190,000 or so distinct CDR3 sequences listed, 27% are singletons. The sample taken for sequencing was PBMCs or a T cell subset sorted from them (not recorded which). These receptors came from an adult woman who had mild COVID-19 (a few samples of this study predate the infection). Cell type and time point are not known.

The genes are TRBV24-1 and TRBJ2-5; either TRBD1 or TRBD2 may supply D (5 bases each). The germline V and J ends were trimmed by 4 bases and 4 bases, with 18 bases remaining between them. This CDR3 contains 16 residues. Germline-derived CDR1 and CDR2 are KGHDR and SFDVKD. Here the CDR3 reads CATSEGDWHSGETQYF. The DNA for the CDR3 is TGTGCCACCAGTGAGGGGGATTGGCATTCGGGAGAGACCCAGTACTTC.

In its sample, this clonotype was seen many times. Compared with germline, one end of the junction differs, possibly owing to a read error. The genes are TRBV5-1 and TRBJ1-1; D ambiguous. This CDR3 contains 12 residues. The germline CDR1 and CDR2 sequences are SGHRS and YFSETQ. In DNA form, the CDR3 reads TGTGCCAGCAGCTTAGTGGGAACTGAAGCTTTCTTT. Its translation is CASSLVGTEAFF. Together with reference TRBV5-1 and TRBJ1-1, the CDR3 gives the full variable domain: KAGVTQTPRYLIKTRGQQVTLSCSPISGHRSVSWYQQTPGQGLQFLFEYFSETQRNKGNFPGRFSGRQFSNSRSEMNVSTLELGDSALYLCASSLVGTEAFFGQGTRLTVV.

The gene calls are TRBV5-6 and TRBJ1-1, with a possible D match to TRBD1 (5 bases). This CDR3 spans 11 amino acids. Per the germline V gene, CDR1 is SGHDT and CDR2 is YYEEEE. V dropped 0 bases and J dropped 12 bases, with 9 bases sitting between them. In DNA, the CDR3 is TGTGCCAGCAGCTTGGGGGGGTTGACTTTCTTT. Protein product: CASSLGGLTFF.

This sequence joins TRBV7-9 and TRBJ2-5, with 7 bases aligning to TRBD2. The CDR3 length is 15 residues. Per the germline V gene, CDR1 is SEHNR and CDR2 is FQNEAQ (reference sequence). V was pared by 6 bases and J by 2 bases, with 9 bases of the junction left unmatched. The CDR3 protein is CASSMGSGVQETQYF. CDR3 coding DNA: TGTGCCAGCAGTATGGGGAGCGGGGTACAAGAGACCCAGTACTTC.